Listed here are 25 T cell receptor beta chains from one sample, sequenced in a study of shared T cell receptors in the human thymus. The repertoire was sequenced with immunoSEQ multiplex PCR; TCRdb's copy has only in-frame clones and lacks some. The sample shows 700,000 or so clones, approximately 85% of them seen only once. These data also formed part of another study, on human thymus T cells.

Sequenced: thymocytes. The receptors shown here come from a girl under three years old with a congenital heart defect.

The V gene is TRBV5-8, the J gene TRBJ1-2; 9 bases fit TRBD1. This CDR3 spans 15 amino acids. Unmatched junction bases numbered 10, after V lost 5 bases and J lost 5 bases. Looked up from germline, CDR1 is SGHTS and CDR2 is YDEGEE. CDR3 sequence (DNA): TGTGCCAGCAGGGGGAGGGACAGGGTGCGGTATGGCTACACCTTC. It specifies CASRGRDRVRYGYTF. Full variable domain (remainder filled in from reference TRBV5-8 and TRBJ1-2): EAGVTQSPTHLIKTRGQQATLRCSPISGHTSVYWYQQALGLGLQFLLWYDEGEERNRGNFPPRFSGRQFPNYSSELNVNALELEDSALYLCASRGRDRVRYGYTFGSGTRLTVV.

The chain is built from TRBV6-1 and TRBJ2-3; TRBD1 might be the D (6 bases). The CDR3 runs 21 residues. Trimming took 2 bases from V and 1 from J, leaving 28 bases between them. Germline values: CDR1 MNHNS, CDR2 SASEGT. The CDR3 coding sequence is TGTGCCAGCAGTGAACTCCCCTCCCTTTACAGGGTGTTGGACGGCACAGATACGCAGTATTTT. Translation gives CASSELPSLYRVLDGTDTQYF.

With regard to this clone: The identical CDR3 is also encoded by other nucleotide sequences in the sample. The CDR3 DNA reads TGTGCCAGCAGCTTGTCCAGGAACACTGAAGCTTTCTTT. As protein: CASSLSRNTEAFF. The rearrangement uses TRBV5-6 and TRBJ1-1; no clear D gene. Germline loops: CDR1 SGHDT, CDR2 YYEEEE. V was trimmed by 1 base and J by 1 base, leaving 5 bases between them. This CDR3 contains 13 residues.

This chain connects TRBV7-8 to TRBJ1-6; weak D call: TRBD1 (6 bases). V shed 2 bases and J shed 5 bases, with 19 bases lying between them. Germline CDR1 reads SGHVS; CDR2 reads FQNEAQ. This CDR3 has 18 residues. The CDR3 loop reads CASSLSLDSRGDNSPLHF. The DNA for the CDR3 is TGTGCCAGCAGCTTATCCCTGGACAGCCGGGGGGATAATTCACCCCTCCACTTT.

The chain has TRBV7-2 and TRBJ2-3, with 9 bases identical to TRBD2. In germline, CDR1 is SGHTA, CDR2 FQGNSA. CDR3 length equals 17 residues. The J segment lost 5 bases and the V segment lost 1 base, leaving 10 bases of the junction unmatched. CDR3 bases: TGTGCCAGCAGCTTAGTGGTTGGCGGGGGGGCGGGAGATACGCAGTATTTT. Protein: CASSLVVGGGAGDTQYF. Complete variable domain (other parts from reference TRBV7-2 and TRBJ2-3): GAGVSQSPSNKVTEKGKDVELRCDPISGHTALYWYRQSLGQGLEFLIYFQGNSAPDKSGLPSDRFSAERTGGSVSTLTIQRTQQEDSAVYLCASSLVVGGGAGDTQYFGPGTRLTVL.

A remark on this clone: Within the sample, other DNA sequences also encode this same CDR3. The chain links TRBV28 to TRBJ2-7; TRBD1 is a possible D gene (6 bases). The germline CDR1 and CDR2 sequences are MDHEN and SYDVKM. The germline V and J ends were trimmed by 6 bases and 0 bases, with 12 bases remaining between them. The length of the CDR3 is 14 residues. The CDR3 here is CASSSRDNSYEQYF. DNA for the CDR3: TGTGCCAGCAGCTCTCGGGACAACTCCTACGAGCAGTACTTC.

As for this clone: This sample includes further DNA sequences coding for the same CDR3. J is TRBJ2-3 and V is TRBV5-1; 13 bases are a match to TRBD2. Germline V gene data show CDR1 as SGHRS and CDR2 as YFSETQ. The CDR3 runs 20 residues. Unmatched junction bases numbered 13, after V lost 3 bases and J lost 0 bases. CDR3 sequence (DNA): TGCGCCAGCAGCTCATCTCCGGGACTAGCGGGGTTTCCTAGCACAGATACGCAGTATTTT. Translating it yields CASSSSPGLAGFPSTDTQYF. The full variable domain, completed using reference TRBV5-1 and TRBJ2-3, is KAGVTQTPRYLIKTRGQQVTLSCSPISGHRSVSWYQQTPGQGLQFLFEYFSETQRNKGNFPGRFSGRQFSNSRSEMNVSTLELGDSALYLCASSSSPGLAGFPSTDTQYFGPGTRLTVL.

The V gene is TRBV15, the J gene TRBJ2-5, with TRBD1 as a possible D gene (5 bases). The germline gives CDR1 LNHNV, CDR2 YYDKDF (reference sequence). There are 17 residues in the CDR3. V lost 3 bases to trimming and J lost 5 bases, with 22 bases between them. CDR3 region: CATSRVRQQELGETQYF. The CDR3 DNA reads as TGTGCCACCAGCAGGGTCCGTCAACAGGAGTTGGGGGAGACCCAGTACTTC.

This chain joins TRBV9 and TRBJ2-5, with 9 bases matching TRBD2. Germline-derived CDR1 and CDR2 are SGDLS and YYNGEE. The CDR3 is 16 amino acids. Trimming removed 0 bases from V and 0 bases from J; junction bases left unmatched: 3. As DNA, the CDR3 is TGTGCCAGCAGCGTAGGGGCTAGCGGGGACCAAGAGACCCAGTACTTC. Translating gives CASSVGASGDQETQYF.

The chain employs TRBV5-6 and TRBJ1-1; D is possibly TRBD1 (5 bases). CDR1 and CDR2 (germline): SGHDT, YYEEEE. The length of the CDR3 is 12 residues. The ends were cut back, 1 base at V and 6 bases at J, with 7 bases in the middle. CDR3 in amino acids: CASSLWGAEAFF. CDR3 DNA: TGTGCCAGCAGCTTGTGGGGGGCTGAAGCTTTCTTT.

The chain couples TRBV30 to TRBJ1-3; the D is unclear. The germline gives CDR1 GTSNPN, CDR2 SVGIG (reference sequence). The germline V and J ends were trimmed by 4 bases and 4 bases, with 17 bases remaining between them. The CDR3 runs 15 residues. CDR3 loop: CAWTPHGPRGNTIYF. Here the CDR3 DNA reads TGTGCCTGGACCCCCCATGGGCCGAGAGGAAACACCATATATTTT.

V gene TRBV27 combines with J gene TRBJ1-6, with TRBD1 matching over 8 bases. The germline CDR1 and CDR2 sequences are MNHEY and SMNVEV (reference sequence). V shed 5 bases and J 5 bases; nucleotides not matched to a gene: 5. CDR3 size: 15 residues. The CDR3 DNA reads TGTGCCAGCAGTACCAGGGGGCGGGATAATTCACCCCTCCACTTT. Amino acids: CASSTRGRDNSPLHF.

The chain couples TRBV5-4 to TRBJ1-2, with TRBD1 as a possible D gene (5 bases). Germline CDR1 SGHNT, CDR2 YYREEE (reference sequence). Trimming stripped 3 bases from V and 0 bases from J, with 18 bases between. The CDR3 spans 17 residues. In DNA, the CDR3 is TGTGCCAGCAGCTACCAGGGACTAATAGGGCCTAACTATGGCTACACCTTC. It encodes CASSYQGLIGPNYGYTF.

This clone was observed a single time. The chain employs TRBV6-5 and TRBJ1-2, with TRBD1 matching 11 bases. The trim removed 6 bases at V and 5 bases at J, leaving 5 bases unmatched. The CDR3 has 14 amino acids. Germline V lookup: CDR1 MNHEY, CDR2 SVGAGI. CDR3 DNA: TGTGCCAGCAGGGGGACAGGGGGAGTTTATGGCTACACCTTC. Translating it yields CASRGTGGVYGYTF.

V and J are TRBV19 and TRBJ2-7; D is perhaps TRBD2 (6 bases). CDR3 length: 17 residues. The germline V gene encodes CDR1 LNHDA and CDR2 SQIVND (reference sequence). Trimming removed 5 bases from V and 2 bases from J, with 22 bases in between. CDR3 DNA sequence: TGTGCCAGTAGTCGATCGCCAGGTGGGAGGTTGGCCTACGAGCAGTACTTC. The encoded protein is CASSRSPGGRLAYEQYF.

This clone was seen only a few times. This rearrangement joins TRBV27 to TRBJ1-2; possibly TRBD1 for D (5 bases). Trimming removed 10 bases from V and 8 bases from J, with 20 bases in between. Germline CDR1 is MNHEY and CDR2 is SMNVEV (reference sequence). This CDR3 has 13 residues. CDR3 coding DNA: TGTGCCACCCAGCCGGGAGGGGCGGGAGGCTACACCTTC. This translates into CATQPGGAGGYTF.

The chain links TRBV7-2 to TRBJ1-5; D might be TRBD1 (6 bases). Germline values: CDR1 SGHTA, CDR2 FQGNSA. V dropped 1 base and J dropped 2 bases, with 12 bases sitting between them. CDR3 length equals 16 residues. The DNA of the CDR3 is TGTGCCAGCAGCTTAGGACAGGACGAAGGCAATCAGCCCCAGCATTTT. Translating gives CASSLGQDEGNQPQHF. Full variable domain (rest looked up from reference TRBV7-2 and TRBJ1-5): GAGVSQSPSNKVTEKGKDVELRCDPISGHTALYWYRQSLGQGLEFLIYFQGNSAPDKSGLPSDRFSAERTGGSVSTLTIQRTQQEDSAVYLCASSLGQDEGNQPQHFGDGTRLSIL.

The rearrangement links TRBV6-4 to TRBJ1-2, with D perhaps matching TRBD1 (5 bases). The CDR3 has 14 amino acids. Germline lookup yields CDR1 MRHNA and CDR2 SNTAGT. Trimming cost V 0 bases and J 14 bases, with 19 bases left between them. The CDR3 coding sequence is TGTGCCAGCAGTGACTCCGCCGGGGGGGGACGGGTAACCTTC. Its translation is CASSDSAGGGRVTF.

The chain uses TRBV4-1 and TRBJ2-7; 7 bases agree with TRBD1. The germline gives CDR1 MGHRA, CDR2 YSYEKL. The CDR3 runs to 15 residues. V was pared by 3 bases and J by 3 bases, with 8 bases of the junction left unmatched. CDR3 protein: CASSHKGTAYYEQYF. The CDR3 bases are TGCGCCAGCAGCCACAAAGGGACAGCTTACTACGAGCAGTACTTC.

In nucleotides, the CDR3 is TGCGCCAGCAGCTTGGTTGGACAGGGTCCTACCTATGGCTACACCTTC. It is translated as CASSLVGQGPTYGYTF. The gene calls are TRBV5-1 and TRBJ1-2; 8 bases are a match to TRBD1. This CDR3 contains 16 residues. Germline V lookup: CDR1 SGHRS, CDR2 YFSETQ. V gave up 0 bases and J gave up 4 bases; unmatched junction bases: 8.

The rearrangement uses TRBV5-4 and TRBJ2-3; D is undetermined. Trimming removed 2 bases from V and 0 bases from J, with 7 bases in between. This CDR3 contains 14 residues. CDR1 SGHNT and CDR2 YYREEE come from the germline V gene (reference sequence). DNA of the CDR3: TGTGCCAGCAGCTTTAACAAAAGCACAGATACGCAGTATTTT. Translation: CASSFNKSTDTQYF.

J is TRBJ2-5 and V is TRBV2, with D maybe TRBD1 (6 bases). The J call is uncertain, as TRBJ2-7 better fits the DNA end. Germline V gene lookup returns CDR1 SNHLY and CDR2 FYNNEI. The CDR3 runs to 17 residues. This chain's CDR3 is CASSESRGQIFTYEQYF. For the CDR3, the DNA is TGTGCCAGCAGTGAATCAAGAGGACAGATTTTTACCTACGAGCAGTACTTC.

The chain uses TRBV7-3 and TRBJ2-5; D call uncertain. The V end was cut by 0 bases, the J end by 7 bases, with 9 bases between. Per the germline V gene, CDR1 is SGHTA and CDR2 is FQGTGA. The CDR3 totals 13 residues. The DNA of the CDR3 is TGTGCCAGCAGCTTAACACTCCCCGGGACCCAGTACTTC. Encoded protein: CASSLTLPGTQYF.

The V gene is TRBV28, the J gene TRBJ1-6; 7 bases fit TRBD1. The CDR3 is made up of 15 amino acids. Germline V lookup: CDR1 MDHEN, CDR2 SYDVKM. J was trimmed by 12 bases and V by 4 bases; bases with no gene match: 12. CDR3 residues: CASSSRGDPILPLHF. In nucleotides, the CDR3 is TGTGCCAGCAGTTCCAGGGGGGACCCAATTTTACCCCTCCACTTT. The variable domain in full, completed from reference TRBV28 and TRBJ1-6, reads DVKVTQSSRYLVKRTGEKVFLECVQDMDHENMFWYRQDPGLGLRLIYFSYDVKMKEKGDIPEGYSVSREKKERFSLILESASTNQTSMYLCASSSRGDPILPLHFGNGTRLTVT.

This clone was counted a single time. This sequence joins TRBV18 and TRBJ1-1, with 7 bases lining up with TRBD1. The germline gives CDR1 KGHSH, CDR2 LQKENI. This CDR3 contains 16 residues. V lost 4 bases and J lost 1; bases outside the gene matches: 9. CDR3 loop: CASSRVGTAKNTEAFF. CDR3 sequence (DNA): TGTGCCAGCTCACGTGTTGGGACAGCTAAGAACACTGAAGCTTTCTTT. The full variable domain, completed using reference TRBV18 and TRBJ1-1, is NAGVMQNPRHLVRRRGQEARLRCSPMKGHSHVYWYRQLPEEGLKFMVYLQKENIIDESGMPKERFSAEFPKEGPSILRIQQVVRGDSAAYFCASSRVGTAKNTEAFFGQGTRLTVV.